The present TCR beta chain was sequenced within a study of molecular identifiers for immune sequencing clone quantification. This CDR3 has 15 residues. Germline V gives CDR1 SGDLS, CDR2 YYNGEE. Trimming took 0 bases from V and 6 from J, leaving 14 bases between them. Sorted cells numbering about 20,000 to 1,000,000, with 10%, 30% or 50% RNA, yielded the naive CD8 libraries. In the sort, naive CD8 T cells were defined as CD8+CD4-CCR7+CD45RA+. This clonotype has just a few counts. Previously published methods and listed TCR primers were used for the bulk TCR libraries. TCRdb independently ran MiXCR on the PCR reads; one entry per CDR3 protein. The sample consists of approximately 500,000 distinct CDR3 sequences, 20% to 25% of them appearing once.

This rearrangement joins TRBV9 to TRBJ2-3; D may be TRBD2 (5 bases). Sequences were obtained from naive CD8+ T cells from blood, with Jurkat cell RNA spiked in. Specified subset: FACS-sorted CD8+CD4-CCR7+CD45RA+ naive T cells. This TCR was sampled from a human donor in good health. Some libraries in this study had Jurkat cell RNA spiked in. CDR3 in amino acids: CASSVGPNSVDTQYF. The CDR3 DNA reads TGTGCCAGCAGCGTAGGGCCTAATAGCGTTGATACGCAGTATTTT.